This TCR beta chain was captured in a study of cytotoxic CD8 clonotypes in ibrutinib-treated CLL. Study information: Across samples, productive templates numbered 255,043 and productive rearrangements reached about 98,000 on average.

T cells were sequenced at a targeted depth of 1 in 200,000 to 1 in 1 million. The assay was immunoSEQ multiplex PCR, and TCRdb's table has in-frame clones only and misses some. The data hold some 200,000 clones, with roughly three quarters observed a single time. This clone was counted a single time. The clonotype comes from a human donor with chronic lymphocytic leukemia. Material: PBMCs, obtained after 12 months of ibrutinib treatment.

CDR3 sequence reads: CSVEIAGGYNEQFF. The CDR3 DNA follows: TGCAGCGTTGAAATAGCGGGGGGTTACAATGAGCAGTTCTTC. This chain links TRBV29-1 with TRBJ2-1, with 10 bases identical to TRBD2. The CDR3 is 14 residues long. V shed 2 bases, J shed 4 bases, and the junction held 2 bases outside the gene matches. The germline CDR1 and CDR2 sequences are SQVTM and ANQGSEA.